These T cell receptor beta chains were read from a single sample in a study of shared clonotypes between healthy human individuals. The assay was immunoSEQ multiplex PCR, and TCRdb's table has in-frame clones only and misses some. The sample has 800,000 to 1,200,000 clones; about 80% are singletons. The sample was memory CD4+ T cells from PBMCs. Receptor source: a man in his late teens or twenties in good health. Some clones in this sample may be carry-over from other donors' samples. The CDR3 runs from the conserved cysteine through the conserved F or W. D genes are given only for firm matches. Only some rows state a clone size, as once, few, many or a class for expanded clones.

d_call: TRBD2
j_call: TRBJ2-1
v_call: TRBV9
clone_size: -
cdr3_nt: TGTGCCAGCAGCGAGGGAGGGGGACTAGCGGGAGGGAGGCAGTTCTTC
cdr3_aa: CASSEGGGLAGGRQFF

d_call: -
j_call: TRBJ2-7
v_call: TRBV5-8
clone_size: -
cdr3_nt: TGTGCCAGCAGCCTTAGAGCGGAATCCTACGAGCAGTACTTC
cdr3_aa: CASSLRAESYEQYF

d_call: -
j_call: TRBJ1-1
v_call: TRBV5-1
clone_size: -
cdr3_nt: TGCGCCAGCAGCTGGGGGGTAGGCACTGAAGCTTTCTTT
cdr3_aa: CASSWGVGTEAFF

d_call: TRBD2
j_call: TRBJ2-1
v_call: TRBV6-5
clone_size: many
cdr3_nt: TGTGCCAGCAGGCAGCGGGAGGGGGCCTACAATGAGCAGTTCTTC
cdr3_aa: CASRQREGAYNEQFF

d_call: -
j_call: TRBJ1-2
v_call: TRBV4-3
clone_size: -
cdr3_nt: TGCGCCAGCAGCCAAGAGCTGGGGGGCCATGGCTACACCTTC
cdr3_aa: CASSQELGGHGYTF

d_call: TRBD2
j_call: TRBJ2-1
v_call: TRBV15
clone_size: -
cdr3_nt: TGTGCCACCACTAGCGGGGATTACAATGAGCAGTTCTTC
cdr3_aa: CATTSGDYNEQFF

d_call: TRBD2
j_call: TRBJ2-1
v_call: TRBV28
clone_size: -
cdr3_nt: TGTGCCAGCAGTCCCAGACTAGCGGGAGTTGGTGAGCAGTTCTTC
cdr3_aa: CASSPRLAGVGEQFF

d_call: -
j_call: TRBJ2-7
v_call: TRBV6-1
clone_size: once
cdr3_nt: TGTGCCAGCAGCCTCGGCCCAGGGTTGGGCTACGAGCAGTACTTC
cdr3_aa: CASSLGPGLGYEQYF

d_call: -
j_call: TRBJ2-4
v_call: TRBV28
clone_size: -
cdr3_nt: TGTGCCAGCAGTTTGTCGGATTTCAAAAACATTCAGTACTTC
cdr3_aa: CASSLSDFKNIQYF

d_call: TRBD2
j_call: TRBJ2-7
v_call: TRBV6-1
clone_size: -
cdr3_nt: TGTGCCAGCAAGGTGGGGGGGTCCTACGAGCAGTACTTC
cdr3_aa: CASKVGGSYEQYF

d_call: TRBD1
j_call: TRBJ2-7
v_call: TRBV23-1
clone_size: -
cdr3_nt: TGCGCCAGCAGTCCTTCTGGGGACAGACTCTTC
cdr3_aa: CASSPSGDRLF

d_call: TRBD1
j_call: TRBJ1-1
v_call: TRBV12-5
clone_size: -
cdr3_nt: TGTGCTAGTGGTTTGATTCCAGGGGGCTCTGAAGCTTTCTTT
cdr3_aa: CASGLIPGGSEAFF

d_call: -
j_call: TRBJ2-1
v_call: TRBV7-2
clone_size: -
cdr3_nt: TGTGCCAGCAGCTTAAGGGGACCCGGCTACAATGAGCAGTTCTTC
cdr3_aa: CASSLRGPGYNEQFF

d_call: -
j_call: TRBJ1-2
v_call: TRBV28
clone_size: -
cdr3_nt: TGTGCCAGCAGCTTAACCGGGTTCGGGGGTAACTATGGCTACACCTTC
cdr3_aa: CASSLTGFGGNYGYTF

d_call: TRBD2
j_call: TRBJ2-5
v_call: TRBV11-2
clone_size: once
cdr3_nt: TGTGCCAGCAGCTTCAGAGCGGGAGGGTTCGAGACCCAGTACTTC
cdr3_aa: CASSFRAGGFETQYF